What follows are 30 T cell receptor beta chains derived from one specimen sequenced in a study of blood T cell repertoires in COVID-19. Method: immunoSEQ multiplex PCR; TCRdb's copy keeps in-frame clones and lacks some. Of approximately 300,000 clones in the sample, about nine tenths were seen once. Sequencing was carried out using PBMCs or T cells enriched from blood (not recorded which). Source of these receptors: a woman between 18 and 29 years old who had recovered from COVID-19.

J is TRBJ1-2 and V is TRBV10-3; unclear D gene. Trimming took off 6 bases at V and 3 bases at J, with 11 bases between the two ends. Germline loops: CDR1 ENHRY, CDR2 SYGVKD. The CDR3 contains 13 residues. In DNA, the CDR3 is TGTGCCATCAGCCGTGAGCGGGACTATGGCTACACCTTC. Translation: CAISRERDYGYTF.

The genes are TRBV5-6 and TRBJ2-1, with a possible D match to TRBD2 (5 bases). Germline-derived CDR1 and CDR2 are SGHDT and YYEEEE. The CDR3 has 15 amino acids. The V end lost 3 bases, the J end lost 1 base, and 11 bases lay between the germline ends. The CDR3 region has the DNA TGTGCCAGCAGCTCCGGAGGACGGTCCTACAATGAGCAGTTCTTC. Translating it yields CASSSGGRSYNEQFF.

V usage is TRBV6-1 and J usage is TRBJ1-1; 7 positions agree with TRBD1. The CDR3 covers 16 residues. J was trimmed by 5 bases and V by 3 bases; bases with no gene match: 12. The germline V gene has CDR1 MNHNS and CDR2 SASEGT. CDR3 residues: CASSDAITRGRTEAFF. CDR3 nucleotides: TGTGCCAGCAGTGATGCGATTACCAGGGGGAGAACTGAAGCTTTCTTT.

The CDR3 region has the DNA TGTGCCAGCTCACCACCATCTCTGAACACTGAAGCTTTCTTT. It encodes CASSPPSLNTEAFF. V and J are TRBV18 and TRBJ1-1; D uncertain. This CDR3 region has 14 residues. The germline V gene encodes CDR1 KGHSH and CDR2 LQKENI. The V end lost 0 bases, the J end lost 0 bases, and 5 bases lay between the germline ends.

The chain recombines TRBV27 with TRBJ2-5; 10 bases map to TRBD1. CDR3 length: 13 residues. The V gene's germline CDR1 is MNHEY and CDR2 SMNVEV (reference sequence). The V and J ends lost 6 bases and 7 bases, in that order; junction bases with no gene match: 5. CDR3 residues: CASSPGQGTTQYF. As DNA, the CDR3 is TGTGCCAGCAGCCCGGGACAGGGGACGACCCAGTACTTC.

The CDR3 nucleotides are TGCGCCAGCAGCTCCCAGCCCCGGGACAGGGGAATTGCCGAGCAGTACTTC. Residues: CASSSQPRDRGIAEQYF. The genes are TRBV5-1 and TRBJ2-7; TRBD1 matches 10 bases. With V trimmed by 3 bases and J by 6 bases, 15 bases remained unmatched. The CDR3 sequence is 17 residues long. Per germline, CDR1 SGHRS and CDR2 YFSETQ.

The V gene is TRBV4-1, the J gene TRBJ2-2, with D maybe TRBD1 (5 bases). Trimming pared 5 bases from V and 1 base from J, leaving 14 bases between. The germline V gene encodes CDR1 MGHRA and CDR2 YSYEKL. The CDR3 extends over 16 amino acids. The DNA for the CDR3 is TGCGCCAGCAGCGGAGTTTTAAGGGGGAACACCGGGGAGCTGTTTTTT. Encoded protein: CASSGVLRGNTGELFF.

The rearrangement joins TRBV5-1 to TRBJ1-2; 8 nucleotides match TRBD1. Germline CDR1 SGHRS, CDR2 YFSETQ. The CDR3 totals 16 residues. V shed 0 bases and J 3 bases; nucleotides not matched to a gene: 7. This CDR3 reads CASSLESGGRHYGYTF. CDR3 coding DNA: TGCGCCAGCAGCTTGGAGTCAGGGGGCCGTCACTATGGCTACACCTTC.

This clone came up once. The chain combines TRBV6-5 with TRBJ2-7; tentative D call: TRBD1 (5 bases). Trimming cost V 5 bases and J 0 bases, with 14 bases left between them. The germline gives CDR1 MNHEY, CDR2 SVGAGI. The CDR3 loop spans 15 amino acids. The CDR3 spells CASSKADSSSYEQYF. Written as DNA, the CDR3 is TGTGCCAGCAGTAAGGCTGACAGCTCCTCCTACGAGCAGTACTTC.

CDR3 sequence reads: CASSRPQGGTEAFF. As DNA, the CDR3 is TGTGCCAGCAGCCGACCCCAGGGTGGCACTGAAGCTTTCTTT. V usage is TRBV28 and J usage is TRBJ1-1, with D possibly being TRBD1 (5 bases). Germline CDR1 reads MDHEN; CDR2 reads SYDVKM. The CDR3 loop spans 14 amino acids. Trimming shortened V by 6 bases and J by 4 bases, and 15 bases separated the two germline ends.

The chain has TRBV2 and TRBJ1-6, with D unclear. The V gene lost 2 bases and the J gene lost 7 bases, with 12 bases spanning the gap. Germline V CDR1 and CDR2: SNHLY, FYNNEI. There are 15 residues in the CDR3. The CDR3: CASSESRVYNSPLHF. The DNA for the CDR3 is TGTGCCAGCAGTGAATCGCGGGTATACAATTCACCCCTCCACTTT. The variable domain in full, with the rest retrieved from reference TRBV2 and TRBJ1-6, is EPEVTQTPSHQVTQMGQEVILRCVPISNHLYFYWYRQILGQKVEFLVSFYNNEISEKSEIFDDQFSVERPDGSNFTLKIRSTKLEDSAMYFCASSESRVYNSPLHFGNGTRLTVT.

The chain uses TRBV24-1 and TRBJ2-5, with 8 bases lining up with TRBD2. Germline CDR1 is KGHDR and CDR2 is SFDVKD. Germline trimming cut 7 bases from V and 4 bases from J; bases unmatched to any gene: 7. The CDR3 consists of 14 residues. CDR3 nucleotide sequence: TGTGCCACCAGCGACTACCTAGCGGGAGAGACCCAGTACTTC. As protein: CATSDYLAGETQYF.

The chain combines TRBV5-1 with TRBJ1-3; 7 bases map to TRBD1. This CDR3 is built from 15 residues. Germline trimming cut 0 bases from V and 1 base from J; bases unmatched to any gene: 1. From germline, CDR1 is SGHRS and CDR2 YFSETQ. This CDR3 reads CASSLATGSGNTIYF. As DNA, the CDR3 is TGCGCCAGCAGCTTGGCGACAGGGTCTGGAAACACCATATATTTT.

This chain links TRBV18 with TRBJ1-2, with 9 bases that match TRBD1. The junction had 5 bases not matched to a gene; V was cut back by 3 bases and J by 0 bases. The length of the CDR3 is 16 residues. Looked up from germline, CDR1 is KGHSH and CDR2 is LQKENI. The chain's CDR3 is CASSPSTGGPNYGYTF. CDR3 in DNA: TGTGCCAGCTCACCTTCGACAGGGGGGCCTAACTATGGCTACACCTTC.

This clone was observed a handful of times. The chain joins TRBV7-9 to TRBJ2-7, with D perhaps TRBD2 (6 bases). V lost 3 bases and J 3 bases, leaving 9 bases between the germline ends. CDR3 length: 13 amino acids. Germline V gives CDR1 SEHNR, CDR2 FQNEAQ (reference sequence). The CDR3 bases are TGTGCCAGCAGCTTTGGGGACTTCTACGAGCAGTACTTC. This translates into CASSFGDFYEQYF.

The chain joins TRBV30 to TRBJ2-7, with unresolved D. V was cut by 4 bases and J by 5 bases, with 21 bases left in between. This CDR3 has 15 residues. Germline values: CDR1 GTSNPN, CDR2 SVGIG (reference sequence). The CDR3 region is CAWTRRKGVWDEQYF. The CDR3, as DNA: TGTGCCTGGACCCGACGAAAAGGAGTATGGGACGAGCAGTACTTC.

V gene TRBV7-9 combines with J gene TRBJ2-7; D is possibly TRBD1 (5 bases). The CDR3 length is 14 residues. Trimming cost V 1 base and J 6 bases, with 13 bases left between them. The germline gives CDR1 SEHNR, CDR2 FQNEAQ (reference sequence). The CDR3 region has the DNA TGTGCCAGCAGCTTAGTACAGGATCCCCCCGAGCAGTACTTC. Its translation: CASSLVQDPPEQYF. The variable domain in full, with the rest retrieved from reference TRBV7-9 and TRBJ2-7, is DTGVSQNPRHKITKRGQNVTFRCDPISEHNRLYWYRQTLGQGPEFLTYFQNEAQLEKSRLLSDRFSAERPKGSFSTLEIQRTEQGDSAMYLCASSLVQDPPEQYFGPGTRLTVT.

V is TRBV7-9 and J is TRBJ2-2, with 8 bases matching TRBD1. Germline values: CDR1 SEHNR, CDR2 FQNEAQ (reference sequence). This CDR3 has 15 amino acids. V was pared by 5 bases and J by 7 bases, with 9 bases of the junction left unmatched. The CDR3 loop is CASSPRTGQGGELFF. For the CDR3, the DNA is TGTGCCAGCAGCCCCCGGACAGGGCAGGGCGGGGAGCTGTTTTTT.

The rearrangement uses TRBV5-1 and TRBJ1-1, with D uncertain. V shed 0 bases and J shed 10 bases, with 10 bases lying between them. Per germline, CDR1 SGHRS and CDR2 YFSETQ. The CDR3 extends over 12 amino acids. This CDR3 is CASSLDRGGAFF. The DNA for the CDR3 is TGCGCCAGCAGCTTGGACCGGGGTGGAGCTTTCTTT.

CDR3: CAWRAAGANVLTF. CDR3 DNA: TGTGCCTGGAGGGCAGCGGGGGCCAACGTCCTGACTTTC. V usage is TRBV30 and J usage is TRBJ2-6; D is unclear. The CDR3 sequence is 13 residues long. Between the trimmed V and J ends, which lost 3 bases and 4 bases, there was a span of 7 bases. Germline loops: CDR1 GTSNPN, CDR2 SVGIG (reference sequence).

The J gene is TRBJ2-2, the V gene TRBV4-1; 11 positions match TRBD2. Germline V gives CDR1 MGHRA, CDR2 YSYEKL. The CDR3 runs to 18 residues. J was trimmed by 9 bases and V by 6 bases; bases with no gene match: 18. For the CDR3, the DNA is TGCGCCAGCAGGGTTACCGCACTAGCGGGGGTTTGGCGTCGGGAGCTGTTTTTT. Translated, it gives CASRVTALAGVWRRELFF.

The rearrangement joins TRBV28 to TRBJ1-2; D is ambiguous. The CDR3 runs 15 residues. Germline V gene data show CDR1 as MDHEN and CDR2 as SYDVKM. V was trimmed by 6 bases and J by 2 bases, leaving 16 bases between them. CDR3: CASSPLVVENYGYTF. CDR3 DNA: TGTGCCAGCAGCCCTCTGGTGGTAGAGAACTATGGCTACACCTTC.

The gene calls are TRBV27 and TRBJ2-1; TRBD2 is a possible D gene (5 bases). Germline V gene sequence: CDR1 MNHEY, CDR2 SMNVEV (reference sequence). The CDR3 sequence is 15 residues long. Trimming removed 6 bases at V and 4 bases at J, with 16 bases between. Here the CDR3 DNA reads TGTGCCAGCAGGGGTGAGGGATGGTATTACAATGAGCAGTTCTTC. Translated: CASRGEGWYYNEQFF.

This clone came up once. The rearrangement uses TRBV9 and TRBJ2-1, with no clear D. The CDR3 consists of 13 residues. Germline V gene lookup returns CDR1 SGDLS and CDR2 YYNGEE. Trimming left V 0 bases short and J 5 bases short, with 6 bases between. The CDR3 nucleotides are TGTGCCAGCAGCGTAGGAGCGAACAATGAGCAGTTCTTC. Translation gives CASSVGANNEQFF.

J is TRBJ1-1 and V is TRBV20-1; D might be TRBD1 (5 bases). V was trimmed by 1 base and J by 8 bases, leaving 8 bases between them. This CDR3 is 11 amino acids long. Germline V lookup: CDR1 DFQATT, CDR2 SNEGSKA (reference sequence). CDR3 protein: CSARVNREAFF. In DNA, the CDR3 is TGCAGTGCTAGAGTAAACAGGGAAGCTTTCTTT.

This chain joins TRBV27 and TRBJ2-3; 8 bases match TRBD2. Germline V gene data show CDR1 as MNHEY and CDR2 as SMNVEV (reference sequence). The CDR3 sequence is 15 residues long. Germline trimming cut 1 base from V and 5 bases from J; bases unmatched to any gene: 5. CDR3 bases: TGTGCCAGCAGTTTATATGCGGGGGGCATAGATACGCAGTATTTT. This gives the protein CASSLYAGGIDTQYF.

This chain joins TRBV19 and TRBJ1-5, with D possibly TRBD1 on 5 matching bases. Trimming stripped 5 bases from V and 2 bases from J, with 13 bases between. Germline-derived CDR1 and CDR2 are LNHDA and SQIVND (reference sequence). The CDR3 length is 15 residues. CDR3 loop: CASSLGSGGNQPQHF. DNA of the CDR3: TGTGCCAGTAGTCTTGGATCGGGGGGCAATCAGCCCCAGCATTTT.

V usage is TRBV30 and J usage is TRBJ2-7; TRBD2 aligns across 9 bases. The germline V gene encodes CDR1 GTSNPN and CDR2 SVGIG (reference sequence). The ends lost 8 bases at V and 1 base at J; junction bases unmatched: 12. The length of the CDR3 is 15 residues. In DNA, the CDR3 is TGTGCCCGAATCCCCGGAGCGGGGGGTTCCTACGAGCAGTACTTC. Its translation: CARIPGAGGSYEQYF.

J is TRBJ1-2 and V is TRBV3-1 (or the pseudogene TRBV3-2), with D unresolved. V lost 1 base, J lost 4 bases, and 10 bases lay in between. This CDR3 region has 14 residues. Germline V gene sequence: CDR1 LGHDT, CDR2 YNNKEL (reference sequence). Written as DNA, the CDR3 is TGTGCCAGCAGCCAAGGGAGGGTCGGCTATGGCTACACCTTC. Protein sequence: CASSQGRVGYGYTF.

The J gene is TRBJ2-2, the V gene TRBV2, with D perhaps matching TRBD2 (6 bases). The germline CDR1 and CDR2 sequences are SNHLY and FYNNEI. V was pared by 7 bases and J by 1 base, with 13 bases between. The CDR3 totals 15 residues. The CDR3 bases are TGTGCCAGCATGGGACTTCGGATGAACACCGGGGAGCTGTTTTTT. Its translation: CASMGLRMNTGELFF.